This T cell receptor beta chain was sequenced during a study of blood T cell repertoires in COVID-19. On the study more broadly: Both acute and convalescent COVID-19 samples were obtained from the United States, Italy and Spain. T cells, B-cell-depleted T cells, or PBMCs supplied cDNA or gDNA.

With 4 bases removed from V and 6 bases from J, the gap between germline ends came to 6 bases. Looked up from germline, CDR1 is LGHDT and CDR2 is YNNKEL (reference sequence). The CDR3 contains 11 residues. As processed by the authors: The assay estimated nucleated cells by amplifying reference gene primers. Profiling relied on immunoSEQ multiplex PCR, and the TCRdb table lists in-frame clones only, not all of them. V, J and clone size derive from that table, while D and trimming were established from the DNA sequence. The sample gives about 120,000 clones, over 80% of which show up once; over 2% is in the top ten.

V gene TRBV3-1 (or the pseudogene TRBV3-2) combines with J gene TRBJ2-5; D is undetermined. The TCR comes from a young man with acute or convalescent COVID-19. Sequencing was performed on peripheral blood. The CDR3 sequence: CASSLIQTQYF. The CDR3 DNA is TGTGCCAGCAGCCTTATCCAGACCCAGTACTTC.